This note documents a single T cell receptor beta chain sequence. Its matching antigen is unknown. The source of the sample is a study of T cells in narcolepsy. Study-level background: Enrolled donors included narcolepsy type 1 or type 2 patients and healthy controls. Overall study results and limits: Healthy controls reportedly lacked the autoreactive clonotypes serially found in patients' blood. Some memory CD4+ repertoires had no autoreactive clone sequences. Same-patient CSF and blood CD4+ T cell clonotypes included HCRT-specific and TRIB2-specific autoreactive ones.

Repertoires were generated with immunoSEQ multiplex PCR, while TCRdb's copy carries only in-frame clones and drops some. The sample yields tens of thousands of clones, around 87% seen once. The sequenced sample was memory (CD45RA-) CD4+ T cells from blood. This clonotype was obtained from a human donor in good health.

Here the CDR3 DNA reads TGCGCCAGCAGCCAGATCGGAGAGACCCAGTACTTC. This encodes CASSQIGETQYF. This rearrangement joins TRBV4-1 to TRBJ2-5; D uncertain. The CDR3 has 12 amino acids. Germline lookup yields CDR1 MGHRA and CDR2 YSYEKL. V lost 3 bases and J 4 bases, leaving 6 bases between the germline ends.